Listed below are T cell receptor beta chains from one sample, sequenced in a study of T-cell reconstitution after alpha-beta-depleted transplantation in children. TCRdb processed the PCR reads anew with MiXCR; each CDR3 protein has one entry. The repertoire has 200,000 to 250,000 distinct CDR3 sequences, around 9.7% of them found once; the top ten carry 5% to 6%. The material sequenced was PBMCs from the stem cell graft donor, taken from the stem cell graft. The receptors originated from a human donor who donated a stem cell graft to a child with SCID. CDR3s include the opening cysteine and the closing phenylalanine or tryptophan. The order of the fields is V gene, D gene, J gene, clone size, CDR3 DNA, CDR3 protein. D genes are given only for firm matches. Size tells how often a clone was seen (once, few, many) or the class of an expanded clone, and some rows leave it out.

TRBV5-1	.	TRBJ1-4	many	TGCGCCAGCAGCTTAGACGGGACCATCGTTGAAAAACTGTTTTTT	CASSLDGTIVEKLFF
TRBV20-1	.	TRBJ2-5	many	TGCAGTGCTAGAGAGGGGACAACCAGCGGGGAGACCCAGTACTTC	CSAREGTTSGETQYF
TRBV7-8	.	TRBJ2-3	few	TGTGCCAGCAGGTCAAGGCCGGGTCGTTTAGATACGCAGTATTTT	CASRSRPGRLDTQYF
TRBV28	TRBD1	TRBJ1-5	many	TGTGCCAGCAGTTCCTTGACAGGGGGCGGCAATCAGCCCCAGCATTTT	CASSSLTGGGNQPQHF
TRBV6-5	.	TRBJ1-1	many	TGTGCCAGCAGTTACCCCGTAGCCGGTGGCACTGAAGCTTTCTTT	CASSYPVAGGTEAFF
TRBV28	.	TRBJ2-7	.	TGTGCCAGCACCACCCAGGGGGGTTGGAACTACGAGCAGTACTTC	CASTTQGGWNYEQYF
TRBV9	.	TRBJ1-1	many	TGTGCCAGCAGAGCTTACAGGGCCGACACTGAAGCTTTCTTT	CASRAYRADTEAFF
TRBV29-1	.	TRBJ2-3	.	TGCAGCGTTGAAGCTGGGGGCCGGGATACGCAGTATTTT	CSVEAGGRDTQYF
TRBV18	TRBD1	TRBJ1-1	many	TGTGCCAGCTCACCTGTGACAGGGGTAATGAACACTGAAGCTTTCTTT	CASSPVTGVMNTEAFF
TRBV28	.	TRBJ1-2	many	TGTGCCAGCAAGAATGGGGGGGCTAACTATGGCTACACCTTC	CASKNGGANYGYTF
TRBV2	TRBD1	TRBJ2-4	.	TGTGCCAGCAAACCGACAGGGATAAACATTCAGTACTTC	CASKPTGINIQYF
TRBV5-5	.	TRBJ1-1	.	TGTGCCAGCAGCGTATTAGGGGCGTCGGCCACTGAAGCTTTCTTT	CASSVLGASATEAFF
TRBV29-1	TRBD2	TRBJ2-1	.	TGCAGCTCCCGCGGGGGAAGTATTGAGCAGTTCTTC	CSSRGGSIEQFF
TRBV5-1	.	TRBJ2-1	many	TGCGCCAGCAGCCCGACAGTGAGCTCCTACAATGAGCAGTTCTTC	CASSPTVSSYNEQFF
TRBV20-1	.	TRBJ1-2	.	TGCAGTGCTAGGAGATCTCGGACAGACCGATCACGCGCGCTTGATCGGCACTATGGCTACACCTTC	CSARRSRTDRSRALDRHYGYTF
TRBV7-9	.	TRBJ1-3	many	TGCGCCAGCAGCTTGGGGGGGAACTCTGGAAACACCATATATTTT	CASSLGGNSGNTIYF
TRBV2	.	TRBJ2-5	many	TGTGCCAGCAGTGAGCGGCACCAAGAGACCCAGTACTTC	CASSERHQETQYF
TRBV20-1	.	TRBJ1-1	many	TGCAGTGCTAGAGGGGCCCTTCCAGGGGAAGCTTTCTTT	CSARGALPGEAFF
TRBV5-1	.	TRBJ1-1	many	TGCGCCAGCAGCTTGGCAGAAAGGGTGGGTGCTTTCTTT	CASSLAERVGAFF
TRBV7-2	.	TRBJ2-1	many	TGTGCCAGCAGCTTAGCCAGTGGGAGCTCCTACAATGAGCAGTTCTTC	CASSLASGSSYNEQFF
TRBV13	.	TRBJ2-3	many	TGTGCCAGCAGCCCCACAGCGAACACAGATACGCAGTATTTT	CASSPTANTDTQYF
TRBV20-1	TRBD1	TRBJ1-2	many	TGCAGTGCTAGAGATGTTAGACAGGGACCTTCCTATGGCTACACCTTC	CSARDVRQGPSYGYTF
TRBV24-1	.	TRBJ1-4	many	TGTGCCACCAGTGATTCCGCAGGGGCTAATGAAAAACTGTTTTTT	CATSDSAGANEKLFF
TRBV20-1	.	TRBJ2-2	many	TGCAGTGCTTACTTTAGGCCGAACACCGGGGAGCTGTTTTTT	CSAYFRPNTGELFF
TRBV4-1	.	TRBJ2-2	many	TGCGCCAGCAGCCAGGGGGCGACCACCGGGGAGCTGTTTTTT	CASSQGATTGELFF
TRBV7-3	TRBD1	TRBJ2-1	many	TGTGCCAGCAGCTTAAGTCAGGGGGCCGACAATGAGCAGTTCTTC	CASSLSQGADNEQFF
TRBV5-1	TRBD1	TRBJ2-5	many	TGCGCCAGCAGTCCGAGGACAGGGGTGTTACAAGAGACCCAGTACTTC	CASSPRTGVLQETQYF
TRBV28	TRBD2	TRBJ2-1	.	TGTGCCAGCAGTTCCCCGGGGGGTAAGGACGAGTTCTTC	CASSSPGGKDEFF